The 30 T cell receptor beta chains listed next were all sequenced from one sample in a study of cytomegalovirus exposure and HLA in healthy donors. 60 Vbeta and 13 Jbeta primers were used in PCR. TCRdb's table, derived via immunoSEQ multiplex PCR, lists solely in-frame clones and lacks some. The sample has about 170,000 clones, 73% seen once. Sequenced material: PBMCs. The source of these receptors is a young woman in good health and CMV-seropositive.

Only a few counts were recorded for this clone. The V call is TRBV25-1, the J call TRBJ2-7; 8 bases agree with TRBD1. With V trimmed by 6 bases and J by 5 bases, 9 bases remained unmatched. The CDR3 is made up of 14 amino acids. CDR1 MGHDK and CDR2 SYGVNS come from the germline V gene. DNA for the CDR3: TGTGCCAGCAGCAACAGGCAGGGGGCCAACGAGCAGTACTTC. It encodes CASSNRQGANEQYF.

The genes are TRBV11-3 and TRBJ2-2; tentatively, D is TRBD2 (7 bases). V dropped 3 bases and J dropped 6 bases, with 11 bases sitting between them. Germline V gene data show CDR1 as SGHNT and CDR2 as YENEEA. CDR3 length: 14 residues. The CDR3 DNA reads as TGTGCCAGCAGCTTCGTAGGGGGGGCCGGGGAGCTGTTTTTT. This translates into CASSFVGGAGELFF.

With regard to this clone: One junction end does not reproduce the germline sequence, and a read error may be involved. The chain combines TRBV4-1 with TRBJ2-1; 9 bases fit TRBD2. The germline V gene encodes CDR1 MGHRA and CDR2 YSYEKL. This CDR3 contains 20 residues. This CDR3 is CATSQSRSGGPKTTYNEQFF. The CDR3 DNA reads as TGCGCCACCAGCCAATCGAGAAGCGGGGGGCCTAAAACCACCTACAATGAGCAGTTCTTC.

The chain has TRBV9 and TRBJ2-5, with a possible D match to TRBD2 (7 bases). Trimming cost V 0 bases and J 3 bases, with 12 bases left between them. CDR3 size: 15 residues. CDR1 SGDLS and CDR2 YYNGEE come from the germline V gene. DNA of the CDR3: TGTGCCAGCAGCGTAGTAGGGGGGGTTGAAGAGACCCAGTACTTC. It translates to CASSVVGGVEETQYF.

The CDR3 spells CASSPDSRDTGELFF. The CDR3 region has the DNA TGTGCCAGCAGCCCGGACTCGAGGGACACCGGGGAGCTGTTTTTT. This chain joins TRBV5-4 and TRBJ2-2; tentative D call: TRBD2 (5 bases). The germline gives CDR1 SGHNT, CDR2 YYREEE (reference sequence). The CDR3 length is 15 residues. Trimming took off 4 bases at V and 3 bases at J, with 13 bases between the two ends.

The chain couples TRBV19 to TRBJ2-1; weak D call: TRBD2 (7 bases). Germline V gene lookup returns CDR1 LNHDA and CDR2 SQIVND (reference sequence). The CDR3 runs to 15 residues. Trimming cost V 3 bases and J 4 bases, with 13 bases left between them. CDR3 amino acids: CASSIRGGGYNEQFF. CDR3 bases: TGTGCCAGTAGTATTAGGGGGGGAGGTTACAATGAGCAGTTCTTC.

The rearrangement joins TRBV28 to TRBJ2-7; D gene uncertain. CDR3 size: 14 residues. The V end lost 2 bases, the J end lost 3 bases, and 11 bases lay between the germline ends. Germline lookup yields CDR1 MDHEN and CDR2 SYDVKM. The DNA of the CDR3 is TGTGCCAGCAGTTTAGGGCCCCAAAGCTACGAGCAGTACTTC. Translated, it gives CASSLGPQSYEQYF.

The V call is TRBV5-4, the J call TRBJ2-3; the match to TRBD2 covers 13 bases. Germline V gives CDR1 SGHNT, CDR2 YYREEE (reference sequence). This CDR3 is built from 17 residues. V shed 0 bases and J 0 bases; nucleotides not matched to a gene: 1. CDR3 nucleotide sequence: TGTGCCAGCAGCTTGGTGGGACTAGCGGGGAGCACAGATACGCAGTATTTT. It is translated as CASSLVGLAGSTDTQYF.

V usage is TRBV11-2 and J usage is TRBJ2-1; a weak D match, TRBD2 (7 bases). Trimming pared 0 bases from V and 2 bases from J, leaving 17 bases between. The CDR3 is 18 residues long. CDR1 is SGHAT, CDR2 FQNNGV, per germline. CDR3 bases: TGTGCCAGCAGCTTAGATGGGGAGGGTCAGGGGACCTACAATGAGCAGTTCTTC. Its translation is CASSLDGEGQGTYNEQFF.

V usage is TRBV13 and J usage is TRBJ2-7; 8 bases agree with TRBD2. Germline CDR1 is PRHDT and CDR2 is FYEKMQ (reference sequence). The CDR3 loop spans 13 amino acids. V lost 5 bases, J lost 2 bases, and 2 bases stayed unmatched. In DNA form, the CDR3 reads TGTGCCAGCAGCCCGGGACTAGCCTACGAGCAGTACTTC. Translating it yields CASSPGLAYEQYF.

This clone was found a few times. The chain employs TRBV19 and TRBJ1-5; D uncertain. With 5 bases removed from V and 3 bases from J, the gap between germline ends came to 8 bases. Germline CDR1 is LNHDA and CDR2 is SQIVND (reference sequence). This CDR3 has 13 amino acids. CDR3 region: CASSWGDNQPQHF. The CDR3 nucleotides read TGTGCCAGTAGTTGGGGAGACAATCAGCCCCAGCATTTT.

This clone turned up a few times. This chain joins TRBV5-1 and TRBJ2-7, with D perhaps TRBD1 (5 bases). Looked up from germline, CDR1 is SGHRS and CDR2 is YFSETQ. V dropped 3 bases and J dropped 0 bases, with 22 bases sitting between them. CDR3 size: 18 residues. The DNA for the CDR3 is TGCGCCAGCAGCTCGACCTTGGGGCTCTTAAGGACCTCCTACGAGCAGTACTTC. This codes for CASSSTLGLLRTSYEQYF.

The chain recombines TRBV5-8 with TRBJ1-5; the match to TRBD1 covers 9 bases. J was trimmed by 0 bases and V by 4 bases; bases with no gene match: 5. This CDR3 is built from 16 residues. CDR1 is SGHTS, CDR2 YDEGEE, per germline. CDR3 region: CASSIGQGTSNQPQHF. The CDR3 region has the DNA TGTGCCAGCAGCATTGGACAGGGGACTAGCAATCAGCCCCAGCATTTT.

The rearrangement uses TRBV6-4 and TRBJ1-1; possible D gene TRBD1, 6 bases. The V and J ends lost 5 bases and 7 bases respectively, with 17 bases between them. The V gene's germline CDR1 is MRHNA and CDR2 SNTAGT. The CDR3 spans 14 residues. Here the CDR3 DNA reads TGTGCCAGCAGTCTAACAGGGACGAGCATTGAAGCTTTCTTT. Translating it yields CASSLTGTSIEAFF.

The rearrangement links TRBV6-5 to TRBJ2-2; D not resolved. Germline-derived CDR1 and CDR2 are MNHEY and SVGAGI. The ends were cut back, 10 bases at V and 4 bases at J, with 7 bases in the middle. There are 11 residues in the CDR3. The CDR3 reads CATESTGELFF. In nucleotides, the CDR3 is TGTGCCACTGAGTCCACCGGGGAGCTGTTTTTT.

V and J are TRBV9 and TRBJ2-7; TRBD1 matches 11 bases. The CDR3 covers 15 residues. CDR1 is SGDLS and CDR2 is YYNGEE in the germline V gene. The J segment lost 6 bases and the V segment lost 0 bases, leaving 5 bases of the junction unmatched. The CDR3 loop is CASSVAGQGAVEQYF. DNA for the CDR3: TGTGCCAGCAGCGTAGCAGGACAGGGGGCGGTCGAGCAGTACTTC.

V usage is TRBV6-5 and J usage is TRBJ1-2; tentative D call: TRBD1 (5 bases). Trimming cost V 7 bases and J 8 bases, with 23 bases left between them. Germline V gene data show CDR1 as MNHEY and CDR2 as SVGAGI. The CDR3 has 15 residues. The CDR3 spells CASTGSRQGSSGYTF. Here the CDR3 DNA reads TGTGCCAGCACCGGCTCGCGGCAGGGAAGTAGCGGCTACACCTTC.

The chain employs TRBV7-9 and TRBJ2-2; 11 bases fit TRBD2. Germline V gene lookup returns CDR1 SEHNR and CDR2 FQNEAQ (reference sequence). This CDR3 comprises 16 residues. Trimming at V came to 3 bases and at J to 3 bases, leaving 3 bases not matched to a gene. CDR3 residues: CASSLGLAAYTGELFF. Here the CDR3 DNA reads TGTGCCAGCAGCTTGGGACTAGCGGCTTACACCGGGGAGCTGTTTTTT.

The chain is built from TRBV6-6 and TRBJ1-1, with TRBD1 matching over 7 bases. Germline trimming cut 4 bases from V and 3 bases from J; bases unmatched to any gene: 8. The germline CDR1 and CDR2 sequences are MNHNY and SVGAGI (reference sequence). CDR3 length: 15 residues. CDR3 protein: CASSFTNRGDTEAFF. CDR3 nucleotide sequence: TGTGCCAGCAGTTTCACGAACAGGGGTGACACTGAAGCTTTCTTT.

The CDR3 loop is CASSSGGTGHSGNTIYF. The DNA for the CDR3 is TGCGCCAGCAGTTCCGGTGGAACAGGACACTCTGGAAACACCATATATTTT. The chain uses TRBV5-1 and TRBJ1-3, with D perhaps TRBD1 (5 bases). CDR3 length: 17 amino acids. Germline V gene lookup returns CDR1 SGHRS and CDR2 YFSETQ. Trimming stripped 5 bases from V and 0 bases from J, with 18 bases between.

The CDR3 coding sequence is TGTGCAAGTCGCACCTCGACAGGTGGGTTGCCCGGGCAGCCCCAGCATTTT. It is translated as CASRTSTGGLPGQPQHF. This sequence joins TRBV12-2 and TRBJ1-5; the table names TRBD1, a call not compared with the DNA. TRBV12-2 corresponds to a pseudogene. The CDR3 extends over 17 amino acids.

The chain employs TRBV4-2 and TRBJ2-7; D is possibly TRBD2 (5 bases). CDR1 is LGHNA and CDR2 is YNFKEQ in the germline V gene. The V end lost 0 bases, the J end lost 0 bases, and 15 bases lay between the germline ends. The CDR3 sequence is 17 residues long. Written as DNA, the CDR3 is TGTGCCAGCAGCCAAGAGATGGGCGGGCGCAGCTCCTACGAGCAGTACTTC. It specifies CASSQEMGGRSSYEQYF.

To note about this clone: A read error may account for a junction end that differs from germline. CDR3 residues: CVSSQEASAGYEQYF. The CDR3 DNA sequence: TGTGTCAGCAGCCAAGAGGCATCGGCGGGCTACGAGCAGTACTTC. The genes are TRBV4-2 and TRBJ2-7; D may be TRBD2 (5 bases). Germline V gene sequence: CDR1 LGHNA, CDR2 YNFKEQ. The CDR3 is 15 amino acids.

This chain links TRBV27 with TRBJ2-3, with 10 positions matching TRBD1. This CDR3 region has 15 residues. V was pared by 6 bases and J by 3 bases, with 6 bases of the junction left unmatched. Germline CDR1 is MNHEY and CDR2 is SMNVEV (reference sequence). Written as DNA, the CDR3 is TGTGCCAGCAGGACTCCGGGACAGGGGACAGATACGCAGTATTTT. This translates into CASRTPGQGTDTQYF.

The chain has TRBV7-9 and TRBJ1-2; 7 bases are shared with TRBD1. With V trimmed by 4 bases and J by 2 bases, 7 bases remained unmatched. Germline V CDR1 and CDR2: SEHNR, FQNEAQ (reference sequence). The CDR3 is made up of 15 amino acids. The CDR3 sequence: CASSSTGTANYGYTF. The CDR3 DNA reads as TGTGCCAGCAGCTCAACCGGGACAGCAAACTATGGCTACACCTTC.

In its sample, this clone was seen a few times. The chain combines TRBV25-1 with TRBJ1-3; 10 nucleotides match TRBD1. This CDR3 is built from 16 residues. The V gene's germline CDR1 is MGHDK and CDR2 SYGVNS. The trim removed 4 bases at V and 2 bases at J, leaving 5 bases unmatched. Here the CDR3 DNA reads TGTGCCAGCAGTGCGATGGGGACAGGGGCTGGAAACACCATATATTTT. It encodes CASSAMGTGAGNTIYF.

The gene calls are TRBV28 and TRBJ1-1; 8 bases agree with TRBD1. The trim removed 5 bases at V and 4 bases at J, leaving 6 bases unmatched. The CDR3 length is 14 residues. Germline V gives CDR1 MDHEN, CDR2 SYDVKM. The CDR3 DNA sequence: TGTGCCAGCAGTCGGGCAGGGGGCGTCACTGAAGCTTTCTTT. The encoded protein is CASSRAGGVTEAFF.

The chain is built from TRBV6-5 and TRBJ1-2; 7 bases map to TRBD1. With V trimmed by 0 bases and J by 7 bases, 5 bases remained unmatched. This CDR3 is built from 14 residues. Germline V CDR1 and CDR2: MNHEY, SVGAGI. The CDR3 DNA sequence: TGTGCCAGCAGTTACTCGATCACAGGGGCTGGCTACACCTTC. Its protein product is CASSYSITGAGYTF.

CDR3 residues: CASSSPGQQPRGYTF. CDR3 DNA: TGTGCCAGCAGTTCACCGGGACAGCAACCCAGGGGCTACACCTTC. The chain joins TRBV27 to TRBJ1-2, with 7 positions matching TRBD1. Germline trimming cut 4 bases from V and 8 bases from J; bases unmatched to any gene: 13. The germline gives CDR1 MNHEY, CDR2 SMNVEV (reference sequence). This CDR3 is built from 15 residues.

The V gene is TRBV2, the J gene TRBJ2-5, with 8 bases that match TRBD2. V was clipped by 7 bases and J by 2 bases; unmatched bases: 12. The CDR3 contains 16 residues. CDR1 SNHLY and CDR2 FYNNEI come from the germline V gene. The CDR3 nucleotides read TGTGCCAGCATCCAAGGAACCGGGGGGGCACAAGAGACCCAGTACTTC. Translation gives CASIQGTGGAQETQYF.